This passage covers 4 T cell receptor beta chains from one sample sequenced in a study of beta chain features in type 1 diabetes (dated by TCRdb to the late 2010s). Receptors were amplified or captured by the immunoSEQ multiplex PCR assay. The High Capacity cDNA Reverse Transcription Kit was used to reverse transcribe all of the isolated RNA, meaning that expressed TCRB transcripts were what got sequenced. TCRdb stores this immuneACCESS table with in-frame sequences only. Part of the clones is absent; in the studies checked, under half of the shortfall reflects unresolved V genes, and no reason is known for the rest. A total of some 410,000 clones appear in this sample, roughly 13% of them only once. The top ten clones comprise under 0.04% of the sample. Sequenced: naive CD4+ T cells from blood. What this sample's cell subset or site label stands for: true naive CD4+ T cells. The source is a man aged 30 to 39 in good health.

A few counts support this clone. Other DNA sequences within the sample encode an identical CDR3. The chain employs TRBV29-1 and TRBJ1-4; D gene unclear. CDR1 SQVTM and CDR2 ANQGSEA come from the germline V gene. The CDR3 is 11 amino acids. Trimming removed 3 bases at V and 8 bases at J, with 7 bases between. The CDR3 DNA reads as TGCAGCGTTGAGGATGGGGAAAAACTGTTTTTT. Encoded protein: CSVEDGEKLFF.

This clone was counted a few times. The J gene is TRBJ1-1, the V gene TRBV29-1, with TRBD1 as a possible D gene (6 bases). This CDR3 contains 13 residues. In germline, CDR1 is SQVTM, CDR2 ANQGSEA. Trimming shortened V by 7 bases and J by 3 bases, and 15 bases separated the two germline ends. CDR3 in amino acids: CSAGGQLYTEAFF. CDR3 coding DNA: TGCAGCGCCGGGGGACAACTCTACACTGAAGCTTTCTTT.

This chain joins TRBV6-9 and TRBJ2-3, with 8 bases lining up with TRBD2. Losses at the gene ends were 4 bases for V and 4 bases for J; bases not matched to a gene: 4. The CDR3 is 14 residues long. CDR1 and CDR2 (germline): MNHGY, SVAAGI. CDR3 residues: CASSFGGAPDTQYF. The CDR3 DNA reads as TGTGCCAGCAGTTTCGGGGGGGCCCCAGATACGCAGTATTTT.

This clone occurred a few times. The rearrangement joins TRBV29-1 to TRBJ1-5, with TRBD1 matching over 8 bases. CDR3 length: 15 amino acids. After removal of 5 bases from V and 4 bases from J, the junction contained 10 bases not matched to a gene. CDR1 is SQVTM and CDR2 is ANQGSEA in the germline V gene. The CDR3 DNA sequence: TGCAGCGTTCGCGATAGTACAGGGGGGAATCAGCCCCAGCATTTT. Translation: CSVRDSTGGNQPQHF.